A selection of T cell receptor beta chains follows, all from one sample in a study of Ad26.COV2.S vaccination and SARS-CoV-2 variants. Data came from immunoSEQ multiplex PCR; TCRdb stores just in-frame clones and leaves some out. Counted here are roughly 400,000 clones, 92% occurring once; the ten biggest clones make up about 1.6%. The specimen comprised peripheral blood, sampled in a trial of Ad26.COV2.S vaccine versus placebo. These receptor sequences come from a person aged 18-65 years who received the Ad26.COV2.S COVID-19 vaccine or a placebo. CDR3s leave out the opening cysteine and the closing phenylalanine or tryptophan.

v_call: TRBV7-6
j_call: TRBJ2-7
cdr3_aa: ASSLEGAAYEQY

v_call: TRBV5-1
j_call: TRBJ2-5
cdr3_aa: ASSAGIQETQY

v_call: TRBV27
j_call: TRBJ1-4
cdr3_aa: ASQGTGGSTNEKLF

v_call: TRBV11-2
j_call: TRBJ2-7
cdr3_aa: ASSPINKGDYRQY

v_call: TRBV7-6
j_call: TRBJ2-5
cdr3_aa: ASSTSGGAGETQY

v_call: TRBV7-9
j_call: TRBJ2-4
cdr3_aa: ASSLEWAAGTTENIQY

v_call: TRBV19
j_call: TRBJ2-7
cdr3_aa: ASSMDFYEQY

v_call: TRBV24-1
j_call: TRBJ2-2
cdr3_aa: ATSDPGQGTGELF

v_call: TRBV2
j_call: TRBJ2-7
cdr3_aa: AGLLGTGDHYEQY

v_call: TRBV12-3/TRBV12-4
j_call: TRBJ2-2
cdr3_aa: ISGSPGELF

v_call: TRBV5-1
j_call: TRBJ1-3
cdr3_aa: ASSGRTGGTFGNTIY

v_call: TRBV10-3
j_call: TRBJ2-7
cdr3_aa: AISDRGAGYEQY

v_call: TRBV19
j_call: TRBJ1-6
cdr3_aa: ASSPRDRLSPLH

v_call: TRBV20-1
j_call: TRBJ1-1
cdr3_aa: SASFPGVGADVMNTEAF

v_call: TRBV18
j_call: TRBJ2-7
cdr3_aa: ASSPVGYEQY

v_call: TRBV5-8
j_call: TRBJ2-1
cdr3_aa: ASSLAATSGGWGYNEQF

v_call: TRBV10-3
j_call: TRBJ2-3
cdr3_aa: AISDSGVGTDTQY

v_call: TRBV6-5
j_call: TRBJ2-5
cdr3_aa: ASSYGRGQPETQY

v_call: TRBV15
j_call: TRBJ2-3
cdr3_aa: ATSRDRTSENTQY

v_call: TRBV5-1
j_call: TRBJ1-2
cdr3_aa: ASSLWTGNNYGYT

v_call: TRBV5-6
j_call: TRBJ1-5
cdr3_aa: ASSLMRGHQPQH

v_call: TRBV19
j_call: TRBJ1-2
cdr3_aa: ASSISTGGASGYT

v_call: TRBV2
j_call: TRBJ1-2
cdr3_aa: ASSETGRGYT

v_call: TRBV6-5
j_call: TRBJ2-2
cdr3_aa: ASRLDPYTGELF

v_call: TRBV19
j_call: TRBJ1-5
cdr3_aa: ASSTRTANNQPQH

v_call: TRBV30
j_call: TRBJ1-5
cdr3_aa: AWSERGRGNQPQH

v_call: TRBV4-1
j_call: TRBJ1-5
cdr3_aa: ASSHLRGNQPQH

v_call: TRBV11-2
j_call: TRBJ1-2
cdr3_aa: ASSLVFDSPGYGYT

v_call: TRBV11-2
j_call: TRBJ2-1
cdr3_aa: ASRYGAGTGTYNEQF

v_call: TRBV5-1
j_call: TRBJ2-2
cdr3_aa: ASSPRTGETGELF

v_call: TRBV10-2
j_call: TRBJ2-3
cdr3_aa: ASSEGTSRTDTQY

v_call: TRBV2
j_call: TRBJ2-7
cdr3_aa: ASSEGGTYEQY

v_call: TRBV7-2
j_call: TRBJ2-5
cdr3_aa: ASSLGGTDQETQY

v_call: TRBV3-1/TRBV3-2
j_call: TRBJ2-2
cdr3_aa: ASSQEHSGASVGELF

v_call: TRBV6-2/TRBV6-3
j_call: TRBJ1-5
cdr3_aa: ASSYETVRQEPQH

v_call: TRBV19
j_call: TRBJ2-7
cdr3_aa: ASSIGIQGPYEQY

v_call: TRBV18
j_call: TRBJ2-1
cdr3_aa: ASSPYGGVGYNEQF

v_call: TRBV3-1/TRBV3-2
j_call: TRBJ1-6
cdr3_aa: ASSNRISFHNSPLH

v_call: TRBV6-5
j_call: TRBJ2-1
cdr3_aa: ASSLDRPGINEQF

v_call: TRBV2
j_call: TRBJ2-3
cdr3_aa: ASTLAGGTDTQY

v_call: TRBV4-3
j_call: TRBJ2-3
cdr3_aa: ASSRDSSGKLATDTQY

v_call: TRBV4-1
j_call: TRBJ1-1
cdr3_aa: ASSQDWSGMWTEAF

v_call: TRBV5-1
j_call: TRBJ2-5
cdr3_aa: ASSLHSETQY

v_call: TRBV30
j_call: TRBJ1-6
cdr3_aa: AWSGREGGWGNSPLH

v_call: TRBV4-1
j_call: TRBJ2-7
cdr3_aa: ASSQVDGQNYEQY

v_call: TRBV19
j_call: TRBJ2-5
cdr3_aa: ASTSSGGVETQY

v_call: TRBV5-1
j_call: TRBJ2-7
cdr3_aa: ASSSTSSYEQY

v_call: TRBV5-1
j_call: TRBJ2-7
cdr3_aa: ASSLREATPYEQY

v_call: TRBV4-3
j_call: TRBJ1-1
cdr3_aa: ASSQGDLNTEAF

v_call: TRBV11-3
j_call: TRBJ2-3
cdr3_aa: ASSPRGTTDTQY

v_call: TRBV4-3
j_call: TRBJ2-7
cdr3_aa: ASSQDLGPAWGSSYEQY

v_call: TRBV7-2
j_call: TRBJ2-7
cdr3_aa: ASSLRGGQGAYEQY

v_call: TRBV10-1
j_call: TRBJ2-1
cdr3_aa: ASSDHGQIFYNEQF

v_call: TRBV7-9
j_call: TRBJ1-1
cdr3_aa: ASSLSGHTEAF

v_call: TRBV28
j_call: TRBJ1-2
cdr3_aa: ASSPDGTGRGYT

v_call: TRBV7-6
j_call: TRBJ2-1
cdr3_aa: ASSARTGENEQF

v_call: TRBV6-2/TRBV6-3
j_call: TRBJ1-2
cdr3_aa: ASSYYYGYT

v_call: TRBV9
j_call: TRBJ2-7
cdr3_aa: ASSVEGRGGADEQY

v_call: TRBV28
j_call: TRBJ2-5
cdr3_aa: ASRQFLQETQY

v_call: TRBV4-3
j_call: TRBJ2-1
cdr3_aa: ASSLRQGSSYNEQF